This section outlines one T cell receptor beta chain sequence together with its context. The data are from a study of blood T cell repertoires in COVID-19. Study in general: Sources were T cells, B-cell-depleted T cells, or PBMCs; the material itself was cDNA or gDNA.

J lost 6 bases, V lost 0 bases, and 0 bases had no gene match. This CDR3 contains 13 residues. Germline V gives CDR1 SGHNT, CDR2 YYREEE (reference sequence). Source study methods: Estimates of nucleated cell counts were drawn from the amplification of reference gene primers. Assay used: immunoSEQ multiplex PCR; TCRdb lists only in-frame clones, some missing. Clone size and V and J calls were adopted from that table, with D and trimming inferred from the DNA. The profile shows around 46,000 clones, approximately 80% of them singletons. The V call is TRBV5-4, the J call TRBJ1-2; 9 nucleotides line up with TRBD1. The sequenced sample was peripheral blood. The clonotype comes from a man in his forties with acute or convalescent COVID-19. CDR3 coding DNA: TGTGCCAGCAGCTTGGGGACAGGGGATGGCTACACCTTC. This translates into CASSLGTGDGYTF.